The 6 T cell receptor beta chains below were found in one sample sequenced in a study of T-cell memory formation after mild COVID-19. MiXCR was run by TCRdb on the 5' RACE reads, yielding one entry per CDR3 protein. This repertoire shows 250,000 or so distinct CDR3 sequences, 8% to 10% found once; its top ten account for around 23%. Sequences were obtained from PBMCs or a T cell subset sorted from them (not recorded which). The source is a man between 18 and 35 years old who had mild COVID-19 (a few samples of this study predate the infection). Cell type and time point are not known.

V is TRBV18 and J is TRBJ2-6; a weak D match, TRBD1 (6 bases). Trimming pared 2 bases from V and 0 bases from J, leaving 8 bases between. The CDR3 has 16 residues. CDR1 and CDR2 (germline): KGHSH, LQKENI. The DNA for the CDR3 is TGTGCCAGCTCACCATGGACAGTCTCTGGGGCCAACGTCCTGACTTTC. Protein product: CASSPWTVSGANVLTF. The whole variable domain, filled in from reference TRBV18 and TRBJ2-6, reads NAGVMQNPRHLVRRRGQEARLRCSPMKGHSHVYWYRQLPEEGLKFMVYLQKENIIDESGMPKERFSAEFPKEGPSILRIQQVVRGDSAAYFCASSPWTVSGANVLTFGAGSRLTVL.

CDR3 protein: CASSTGGAGYNEQFF. Here the CDR3 DNA reads TGTGCCAGCAGCACGGGGGGAGCCGGGTACAATGAGCAGTTCTTC. V and J are TRBV2 and TRBJ2-1, with 7 bases lining up with TRBD2. The junction had 9 bases not matched to a gene; V was cut back by 6 bases and J by 4 bases. Germline V lookup: CDR1 SNHLY, CDR2 FYNNEI. The CDR3 consists of 15 residues.

This clonotype has a count of ten or more. This chain connects TRBV12-3 or TRBV12-4 to TRBJ1-2; D remains unclear. Trimming removed 4 bases from V and 4 bases from J, with 7 bases in between. The CDR3 is made up of 12 amino acids. The DNA for the CDR3 is TGTGCCAGCAGTTCTTGGGGCTATGGCTACACCTTC. It specifies CASSSWGYGYTF.

The chain combines TRBV6-2 or TRBV6-3 with TRBJ1-1; a weak D match, TRBD1 (5 bases). The CDR3 extends over 15 amino acids. V lost 0 bases, J lost 0 bases, and 8 bases lay in between. The germline V gene encodes CDR1 MNHEY and CDR2 SVGEGT. CDR3 DNA: TGTGCCAGCAGTTACTCAGGGACGGTGAACACTGAAGCTTTCTTT. It translates to CASSYSGTVNTEAFF.

J is TRBJ1-6 and V is TRBV9, with 9 nucleotides matching TRBD1. CDR3 length: 15 residues. The trim removed 0 bases at V and 5 bases at J, leaving 0 bases unmatched. CDR1 is SGDLS and CDR2 is YYNGEE in the germline V gene. CDR3 coding DNA: TGTGCCAGCAGCGTAGGGACAGGGGATAATTCACCCCTCCACTTT. Translation gives CASSVGTGDNSPLHF.

The chain carries TRBV4-3 and TRBJ1-5; no definite D call. CDR3 length: 15 amino acids. CDR1 and CDR2 (germline): LGHNA, YSLEER. Trimming stripped 4 bases from V and 0 bases from J, with 10 bases between. The CDR3 spells CASSPYYSSNQPQHF. The CDR3 DNA follows: TGCGCCAGCAGCCCATATTACAGTAGCAATCAGCCCCAGCATTTT.